One sample yielded the 25 T cell receptor beta chains listed below, sequenced in a study of tumor-infiltrating lymphocytes in localized non-small cell lung cancer. Measured with immunoSEQ multiplex PCR; TCRdb has only the in-frame clones, and not every one. The table includes 11,000 or so clones, around 85% detected once. Sequences were obtained from uninvolved lung tissue not adjacent to the tumor. These receptors all stem from a human donor with non-small cell lung cancer.

The chain employs TRBV11-2 and TRBJ2-1, with D possibly being TRBD2 (5 bases). CDR3 length equals 13 residues. Germline CDR1 SGHAT, CDR2 FQNNGV. Trimming removed 1 base from V and 6 bases from J, with 7 bases in between. The CDR3 DNA reads TGTGCCAGCAGCTTAGGAGGGCTCAATGAGCAGTTCTTC. As protein: CASSLGGLNEQFF. Complete variable domain (other parts from reference TRBV11-2 and TRBJ2-1): EAGVAQSPRYKIIEKRQSVAFWCNPISGHATLYWYQQILGQGPKLLIQFQNNGVVDDSQLPKDRFSAERLKGVDSTLKIQPAKLEDSAVYLCASSLGGLNEQFFGPGTRLTVL.

The rearrangement uses TRBV6-1 and TRBJ2-1; 11 positions match TRBD2. Germline V gene lookup returns CDR1 MNHNS and CDR2 SASEGT. V dropped 8 bases and J dropped 7; count of bases not matched to a gene: 7. The CDR3 runs to 14 residues. The CDR3 nucleotides are TGTGCCAGCGAGGGACTAGCGGAAATTAATGAGCAGTTCTTC. Protein: CASEGLAEINEQFF.

The V gene is TRBV5-1, the J gene TRBJ2-7; no clear D. CDR1 SGHRS and CDR2 YFSETQ come from the germline V gene. Trimming took 1 base from V and 6 from J, leaving 5 bases between them. This CDR3 is 11 amino acids long. For the CDR3, the DNA is TGCGCCAGCAGCTTGAGTGGCGAGCAGTACTTC. This encodes CASSLSGEQYF.

This clone has more than one count but fewer than ten. This chain uses TRBV18 with TRBJ2-7, with 11 positions matching TRBD1. The CDR3 has 15 residues. Per germline, CDR1 KGHSH and CDR2 LQKENI. The junction had 9 bases not matched to a gene; V was cut back by 4 bases and J by 7 bases. CDR3 residues: CASSQKGQGEGEQYF. The CDR3 region has the DNA TGTGCCAGCTCACAAAAGGGACAGGGGGAAGGGGAGCAGTACTTC.

The chain links TRBV6-5 to TRBJ2-6; TRBD1 is a possible D gene (6 bases). V lost 4 bases to trimming and J lost 0 bases, with 10 bases between them. This CDR3 has 16 amino acids. Germline lookup yields CDR1 MNHEY and CDR2 SVGAGI. Written as DNA, the CDR3 is TGTGCCAGCAGTTCCGGGACATACTCTGGGGCCAACGTCCTGACTTTC. This encodes CASSSGTYSGANVLTF.

This chain uses TRBV5-6 with TRBJ1-5; 7 bases are shared with TRBD1. Per germline, CDR1 SGHDT and CDR2 YYEEEE. J lost 2 bases, V lost 2 bases, and 10 bases had no gene match. The CDR3 has 17 residues. The CDR3 coding sequence is TGTGCCAGCAGCTTATTTACAGGGGCGGGCGGCAATCAGCCCCAGCATTTT. Its translation: CASSLFTGAGGNQPQHF.

V and J are TRBV29-1 and TRBJ2-3; 7 positions agree with TRBD2. The V gene's germline CDR1 is SQVTM and CDR2 ANQGSEA. The CDR3 runs to 15 residues. V dropped 6 bases and J dropped 1; count of bases not matched to a gene: 10. In DNA, the CDR3 is TGCAGCGTGGAGCGGGGCCTTCTGGGCACAGATACGCAGTATTTT. Its protein product is CSVERGLLGTDTQYF.

V and J are TRBV9 and TRBJ2-7; weak D call: TRBD1 (6 bases). Germline CDR1 SGDLS, CDR2 YYNGEE. This CDR3 spans 14 amino acids. V was pared by 3 bases and J by 2 bases, with 12 bases between. As DNA, the CDR3 is TGTGCCAGCAGCGGGACGGACAGCACCTACGAGCAGTACTTC. Encoded protein: CASSGTDSTYEQYF.

This clone was found a few times. Within the sample, other DNA sequences also encode this same CDR3. The CDR3 DNA reads TGTGCCAGCAGTGATAATGGGGGCAATCAGCCCCAGCATTTT. Its translation: CASSDNGGNQPQHF. The V gene is TRBV6-1, the J gene TRBJ1-5; D uncertain. CDR1 and CDR2 from the germline V gene are MNHNS and SASEGT. The CDR3 is 14 amino acids. The ends were cut back, 3 bases at V and 2 bases at J, with 8 bases in the middle.

The chain combines TRBV5-5 with TRBJ2-7; D gene ambiguous. This CDR3 is built from 13 residues. From germline, CDR1 is SGHKS and CDR2 YYEKEE (reference sequence). Trimming stripped 5 bases from V and 2 bases from J, with 11 bases between. CDR3 residues: CASSRSFPYEQYF. The CDR3 DNA reads TGTGCCAGCAGTCGCTCGTTCCCCTACGAGCAGTACTTC.

The chain combines TRBV7-9 with TRBJ2-2; D not certain. This CDR3 is built from 13 residues. The V and J ends lost 6 bases and 2 bases respectively, with 7 bases between them. Germline CDR1 is SEHNR and CDR2 is FQNEAQ (reference sequence). CDR3 amino acids: CASRQTNTGELFF. The CDR3 coding sequence is TGTGCCAGCAGACAGACCAACACCGGGGAGCTGTTTTTT.

This chain joins TRBV18 and TRBJ1-2; 12 nucleotides agree with TRBD1. V lost 0 bases to trimming and J lost 7 bases; unmatched junction nucleotides: 3. Germline CDR1 reads KGHSH; CDR2 reads LQKENI. CDR3 size: 15 residues. CDR3 sequence: CASSPPGTGGRGYTF. Here the CDR3 DNA reads TGTGCCAGCTCACCACCGGGGACAGGGGGCCGTGGCTACACCTTC. Full variable domain (remainder filled in from reference TRBV18 and TRBJ1-2): NAGVMQNPRHLVRRRGQEARLRCSPMKGHSHVYWYRQLPEEGLKFMVYLQKENIIDESGMPKERFSAEFPKEGPSILRIQQVVRGDSAAYFCASSPPGTGGRGYTFGSGTRLTVV.

V usage is TRBV25-1 and J usage is TRBJ1-5; no definite D call. The V end was cut by 4 bases, the J end by 0 bases, with 4 bases between. The CDR3 covers 13 residues. Germline values: CDR1 MGHDK, CDR2 SYGVNS. The CDR3 nucleotides read TGTGCCAGCAGTGCCAATAGCAATCAGCCCCAGCATTTT. It encodes CASSANSNQPQHF.

The V call is TRBV2, the J call TRBJ2-7; no clear D. The germline V gene has CDR1 SNHLY and CDR2 FYNNEI. The V end lost 2 bases, the J end lost 4 bases, and 6 bases lay between the germline ends. This CDR3 is built from 12 residues. The CDR3 DNA reads as TGTGCCAGCAGTGAATACCGTTACGAGCAGTACTTC. Protein: CASSEYRYEQYF.

The J gene is TRBJ2-3, the V gene TRBV5-1; 7 bases match TRBD1. The germline V gene encodes CDR1 SGHRS and CDR2 YFSETQ. Losses at the gene ends were 4 bases for V and 3 bases for J; bases not matched to a gene: 5. This CDR3 region has 14 residues. The CDR3 region has the DNA TGCGCCAGCAGCCCACGACAGGGTACAGATACGCAGTATTTT. Amino acid sequence: CASSPRQGTDTQYF.

V gene TRBV27 combines with J gene TRBJ1-2; D possibly corresponds to TRBD1 (5 bases). The V end was cut by 0 bases, the J end by 4 bases, with 9 bases between. Germline V gene sequence: CDR1 MNHEY, CDR2 SMNVEV (reference sequence). The CDR3 contains 14 residues. CDR3 in amino acids: CASSLSKTVYGYTF. The CDR3 coding sequence is TGTGCCAGCAGTTTATCGAAGACAGTCTATGGCTACACCTTC.

V usage is TRBV7-9 and J usage is TRBJ2-2; D is ambiguous. The CDR3 is made up of 15 amino acids. Trimming removed 5 bases from V and 0 bases from J, with 10 bases in between. The germline CDR1 and CDR2 sequences are SEHNR and FQNEAQ (reference sequence). The CDR3 coding sequence is TGTGCCAGCAGCCCGGCGGCAGCGAACACCGGGGAGCTGTTTTTT. Translation: CASSPAAANTGELFF.

The chain is built from TRBV11-2 and TRBJ2-7; D possibly matches TRBD1 or TRBD2 (5 bases each). This CDR3 spans 14 amino acids. V gave up 7 bases and J gave up 2 bases, with 15 bases separating them. The germline V gene has CDR1 SGHAT and CDR2 FQNNGV. The CDR3 DNA follows: TGTGCCAGCACCCCCCGGGTGGGGGCCTACGAGCAGTACTTC. The encoded protein is CASTPRVGAYEQYF.

The chain recombines TRBV2 with TRBJ2-7; D remains ambiguous. CDR3 length: 14 amino acids. Trimming removed 5 bases at V and 4 bases at J, with 15 bases between. Germline assignment: CDR1 SNHLY and CDR2 FYNNEI. CDR3 DNA sequence: TGTGCCAGCAGTACTCCGGAACAGACTTACGAGCAGTACTTC. Translated: CASSTPEQTYEQYF.

The chain is built from TRBV7-7 and TRBJ2-5; weak D call: TRBD2 (5 bases). CDR1 is SSHAT, CDR2 FNYEAQ, per germline (reference sequence). Trimming shortened V by 5 bases and J by 3 bases, and 16 bases separated the two germline ends. This CDR3 is 15 amino acids long. CDR3 nucleotides: TGTGCCAGCAGCCCTGTGGGAGCGCGAGAAGAGACCCAGTACTTC. Translated: CASSPVGAREETQYF.

This clone was counted a single time. The chain couples TRBV4-1 to TRBJ2-4; the D call may be TRBD1 or TRBD2 (7 bases each). Germline-derived CDR1 and CDR2 are MGHRA and YSYEKL. The CDR3 runs to 17 residues. Trimming stripped 0 bases from V and 3 bases from J, with 15 bases between. This chain's CDR3 is CASSQDGRGRGKNIQYF. The CDR3 DNA reads TGCGCCAGCAGCCAAGATGGGAGGGGGCGCGGCAAAAACATTCAGTACTTC.

The chain joins TRBV5-4 to TRBJ1-3; 8 nucleotides align to TRBD1. Germline CDR1 is SGHNT and CDR2 is YYREEE (reference sequence). This CDR3 has 18 amino acids. After removal of 4 bases from V and 4 bases from J, the junction contained 16 bases not matched to a gene. The CDR3 loop is CASSPEFTGGRAGNTIYF. The CDR3, as DNA: TGTGCCAGCAGCCCCGAATTTACAGGGGGACGAGCGGGAAACACCATATATTTT.

This chain joins TRBV4-1 and TRBJ1-4; 7 nucleotides agree with TRBD1. V lost 0 bases, J lost 14 bases, and 9 bases stayed unmatched. Germline V gene sequence: CDR1 MGHRA, CDR2 YSYEKL. CDR3 length equals 14 residues. The CDR3 sequence is CASSQDQRGRGLFF. The CDR3 region has the DNA TGCGCCAGCAGCCAAGATCAGCGAGGCAGGGGGCTGTTTTTT.

The J gene is TRBJ1-2, the V gene TRBV5-5; the match to TRBD1 covers 7 bases. J gave up 8 bases and V 4 bases, and 11 bases lay outside the gene matches. CDR3 length: 14 amino acids. Germline CDR1 is SGHKS and CDR2 is YYEKEE (reference sequence). CDR3 sequence (DNA): TGTGCCAGCAGCGAGGGGGTGAGGACAGGCGGCTACACCTTC. Its translation: CASSEGVRTGGYTF.

The V and J genes are TRBV18 and TRBJ2-7; TRBD2 agrees at 10 bases. This CDR3 is 15 amino acids long. Germline V gene lookup returns CDR1 KGHSH and CDR2 LQKENI. The V gene end was trimmed by 6 bases and the J gene end by 2 bases; junction bases not matched to a gene: 7. CDR3 coding DNA: TGTGCCAGCTCCGAGAGCGGGGGGGCCCCCTACGAGCAGTACTTC. Residues: CASSESGGAPYEQYF. The variable domain in full, completed from reference TRBV18 and TRBJ2-7, reads NAGVMQNPRHLVRRRGQEARLRCSPMKGHSHVYWYRQLPEEGLKFMVYLQKENIIDESGMPKERFSAEFPKEGPSILRIQQVVRGDSAAYFCASSESGGAPYEQYFGPGTRLTVT.